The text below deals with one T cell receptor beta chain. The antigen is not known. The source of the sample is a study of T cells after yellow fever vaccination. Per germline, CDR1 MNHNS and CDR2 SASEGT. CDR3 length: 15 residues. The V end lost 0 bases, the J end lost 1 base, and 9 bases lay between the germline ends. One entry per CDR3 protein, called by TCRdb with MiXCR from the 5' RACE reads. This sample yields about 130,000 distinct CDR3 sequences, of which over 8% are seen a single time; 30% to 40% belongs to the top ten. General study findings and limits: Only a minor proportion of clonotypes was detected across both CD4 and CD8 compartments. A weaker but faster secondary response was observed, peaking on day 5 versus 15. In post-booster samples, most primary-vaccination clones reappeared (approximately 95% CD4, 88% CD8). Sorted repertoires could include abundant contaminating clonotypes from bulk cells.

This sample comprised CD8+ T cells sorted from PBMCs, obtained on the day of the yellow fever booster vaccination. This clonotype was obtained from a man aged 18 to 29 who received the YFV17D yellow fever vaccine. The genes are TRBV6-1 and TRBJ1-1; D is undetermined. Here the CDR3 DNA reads TGTGCCAGCAGTGAAGCCTTTGGGAGGAACACTGAAGCTTTCTTT. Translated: CASSEAFGRNTEAFF.